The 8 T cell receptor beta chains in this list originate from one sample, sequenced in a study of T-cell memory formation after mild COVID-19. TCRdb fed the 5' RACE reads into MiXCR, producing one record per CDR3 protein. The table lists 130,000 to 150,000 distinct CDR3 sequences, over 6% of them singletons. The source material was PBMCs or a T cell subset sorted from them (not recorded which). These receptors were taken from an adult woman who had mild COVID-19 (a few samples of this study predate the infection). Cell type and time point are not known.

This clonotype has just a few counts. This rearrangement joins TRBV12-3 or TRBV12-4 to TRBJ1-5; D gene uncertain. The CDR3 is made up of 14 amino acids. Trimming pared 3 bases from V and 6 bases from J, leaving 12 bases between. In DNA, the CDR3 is TGTGCCAGCAGTTTCGGACTAAGCGGTCAGCCCCAGCATTTT. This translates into CASSFGLSGQPQHF.

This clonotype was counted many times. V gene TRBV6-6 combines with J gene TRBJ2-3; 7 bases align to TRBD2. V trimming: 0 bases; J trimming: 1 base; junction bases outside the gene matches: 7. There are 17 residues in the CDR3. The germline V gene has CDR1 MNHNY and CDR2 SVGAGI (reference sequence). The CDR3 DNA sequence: TGTGCCAGCAGTTACTCGCGCGGGGGTGTGCGCACAGATACGCAGTATTTT. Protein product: CASSYSRGGVRTDTQYF.

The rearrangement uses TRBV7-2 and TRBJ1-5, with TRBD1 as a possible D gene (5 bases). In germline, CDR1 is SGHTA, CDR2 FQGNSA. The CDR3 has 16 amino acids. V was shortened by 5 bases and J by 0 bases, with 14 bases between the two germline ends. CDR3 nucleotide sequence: TGTGCCAGCAGCCAGTGGGGCACCCATAGCAATCAGCCCCAGCATTTT. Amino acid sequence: CASSQWGTHSNQPQHF.

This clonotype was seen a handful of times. The CDR3, as DNA: TGTGCCAGCAGCGCCCGAGGGACCACTAGCTCCTACGAGCAGTACTTC. This encodes CASSARGTTSSYEQYF. V and J are TRBV9 and TRBJ2-7; perhaps D is TRBD1 or TRBD2 (5 bases each). The CDR3 spans 16 residues. V dropped 3 bases and J dropped 0 bases, with 16 bases sitting between them. The germline V gene encodes CDR1 SGDLS and CDR2 YYNGEE.

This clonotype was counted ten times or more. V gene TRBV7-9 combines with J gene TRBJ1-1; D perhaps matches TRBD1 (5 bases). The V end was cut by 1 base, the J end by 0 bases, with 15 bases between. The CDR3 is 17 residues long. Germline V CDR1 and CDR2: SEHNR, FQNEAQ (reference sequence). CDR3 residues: CASSLGMGGGMNTEAFF. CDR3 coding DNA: TGTGCCAGCAGCTTAGGGATGGGTGGGGGGATGAACACTGAAGCTTTCTTT.

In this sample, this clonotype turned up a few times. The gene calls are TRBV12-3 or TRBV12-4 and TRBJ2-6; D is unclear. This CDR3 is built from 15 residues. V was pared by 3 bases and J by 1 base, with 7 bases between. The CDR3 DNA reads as TGTGCCAGCAGTTTGGCGCAATCTGGGGCCAACGTCCTGACTTTC. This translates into CASSLAQSGANVLTF.

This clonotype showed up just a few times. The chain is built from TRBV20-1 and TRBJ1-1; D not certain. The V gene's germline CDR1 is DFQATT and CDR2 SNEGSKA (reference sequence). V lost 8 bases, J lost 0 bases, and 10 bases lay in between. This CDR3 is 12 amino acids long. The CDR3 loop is CSPHLMNTEAFF. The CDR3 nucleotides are TGCAGTCCCCACTTGATGAACACTGAAGCTTTCTTT.

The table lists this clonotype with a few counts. This CDR3 is CASSDHPLAEKETQYF. The CDR3 DNA reads TGTGCCAGCAGCGACCACCCACTAGCGGAGAAAGAGACCCAGTACTTC. The rearrangement uses TRBV7-9 and TRBJ2-5; TRBD2 aligns across 8 bases. The germline CDR1 and CDR2 sequences are SEHNR and FQNEAQ (reference sequence). This CDR3 spans 16 amino acids. Trimming cost V 5 bases and J 3 bases; bases outside gene matches: 11.